These 11 T cell receptor beta chains originate from one sample sequenced in a study of OX40 agonist ivuxolimab in advanced cancers. TCRdb's copy holds only in-frame clones and misses some; the assay was immunoSEQ multiplex PCR. The repertoire holds approximately 76,000 clones, with 93% as singletons. The source was CD4+ or CD8+ T cells sorted from blood, collected in a trial of the OX40 agonist ivuxolimab. These receptors were obtained from an adult with an advanced solid tumor such as melanoma, head and neck, liver or kidney cancer.

V gene TRBV27 combines with J gene TRBJ2-4; 8 bases align to TRBD1. Germline loops: CDR1 MNHEY, CDR2 SMNVEV (reference sequence). V trimming: 5 bases; J trimming: 8 bases; junction bases outside the gene matches: 5. The CDR3 is 13 amino acids. As DNA, the CDR3 is TGTGCCAGCAGTCCAGGACAGGGTTACATTCAGTACTTC. This sequence encodes CASSPGQGYIQYF.

This sequence joins TRBV7-8 and TRBJ1-5; TRBD1 is a possible D gene (5 bases). Trimming removed 7 bases at V and 6 bases at J, with 13 bases between. Germline values: CDR1 SGHVS, CDR2 FQNEAQ. This CDR3 has 13 residues. For the CDR3, the DNA is TGTGCCAGCACAACAGGCTTTACTCAGCCCCAGCATTTT. Its translation is CASTTGFTQPQHF.

This clone was seen once. The rearrangement uses TRBV7-2 and TRBJ2-7, with D possibly called TRBD1 or TRBD2 (5 bases each). Trimming shortened V by 5 bases and J by 6 bases, and 20 bases separated the two germline ends. Per the germline V gene, CDR1 is SGHTA and CDR2 is FQGNSA. This CDR3 comprises 15 residues. DNA for the CDR3: TGTGCCAGCAGCCAACTCGGGGTTAAAGGGGTCGAGCAGTACTTC. Its protein product is CASSQLGVKGVEQYF.

The V gene is TRBV19, the J gene TRBJ2-7, with TRBD2 identical over 9 bases. The CDR3 is made up of 14 amino acids. Germline CDR1 reads LNHDA; CDR2 reads SQIVND (reference sequence). With V trimmed by 5 bases and J by 4 bases, 6 bases remained unmatched. The CDR3 is CASSVGLAVYEQYF. CDR3 nucleotide sequence: TGTGCCAGTAGTGTGGGACTAGCAGTATACGAGCAGTACTTC.

The chain links TRBV4-1 to TRBJ2-7, with TRBD2 matching 8 bases. CDR3 length: 16 amino acids. V shed 1 base and J 1 base; nucleotides not matched to a gene: 6. Germline V lookup: CDR1 MGHRA, CDR2 YSYEKL. In DNA form, the CDR3 reads TGCGCCAGCAGCCAAGCCCTAGCGGGCTCTTCCTACGAGCAGTACTTC. Amino acids: CASSQALAGSSYEQYF.

The chain uses TRBV7-9 and TRBJ1-1; tentative D call: TRBD1 (5 bases). The germline V gene has CDR1 SEHNR and CDR2 FQNEAQ (reference sequence). With 7 bases removed from V and 4 bases from J, the gap between germline ends came to 10 bases. The CDR3 has 12 residues. The CDR3: CASTRGSTEAFF. Here the CDR3 DNA reads TGTGCCAGCACCCGGGGGAGCACTGAAGCTTTCTTT.

The chain links TRBV4-1 to TRBJ1-2, with a tentative D call TRBD1 (5 bases). Per germline, CDR1 MGHRA and CDR2 YSYEKL. V dropped 8 bases and J dropped 1 base, with 11 bases sitting between them. This CDR3 is built from 13 residues. The DNA for the CDR3 is TGCGCCAGCGGGACCGAAATTAACTATGGCTACACCTTC. This encodes CASGTEINYGYTF.

J is TRBJ2-7 and V is TRBV5-5, with D possibly TRBD1 on 6 matching bases. CDR3 length: 13 amino acids. Germline-derived CDR1 and CDR2 are SGHKS and YYEKEE (reference sequence). V lost 0 bases and J lost 3, with 7 bases in between. The CDR3 region is CASSLVGGYEQYF. CDR3 nucleotide sequence: TGTGCCAGCAGCTTGGTAGGGGGCTACGAGCAGTACTTC.

In nucleotides, the CDR3 is TGTGCCAGCAGCTACAACCCACGGCTGGAGGGGGCATCCTACGAGCAGTACTTC. It specifies CASSYNPRLEGASYEQYF. The chain combines TRBV7-6 with TRBJ2-7, with D possibly being TRBD1 (7 bases). V lost 4 bases and J lost 1, with 23 bases in between. CDR1 is SGHVS and CDR2 is FNYEAQ in the germline V gene. The CDR3 runs 18 residues.

The chain recombines TRBV5-4 with TRBJ1-1; D is uncertain. This CDR3 is 15 amino acids long. V dropped 1 base and J dropped 1 base, with 11 bases sitting between them. Germline CDR1 reads SGHNT; CDR2 reads YYREEE (reference sequence). CDR3 DNA sequence: TGTGCCAGCAGCTTGCTTGGGTCCTCGAACACTGAAGCTTTCTTT. It encodes CASSLLGSSNTEAFF. Drawing the rest from reference TRBV5-4 and TRBJ1-1, the complete variable domain is ETGVTQSPTHLIKTRGQQVTLRCSSQSGHNTVSWYQQALGQGPQFIFQYYREEENGRGNFPPRFSGLQFPNYSSELNVNALELDDSALYLCASSLLGSSNTEAFFGQGTRLTVV.

V is TRBV6-5 and J is TRBJ2-7, with 11 bases that match TRBD1. V lost 5 bases to trimming and J lost 3 bases; unmatched junction nucleotides: 6. Germline CDR1 reads MNHEY; CDR2 reads SVGAGI. The CDR3 consists of 15 residues. The DNA of the CDR3 is TGTGCCAGCAGTGGGGGGACAGGGGGGCGCTACGAGCAGTACTTC. This translates into CASSGGTGGRYEQYF.